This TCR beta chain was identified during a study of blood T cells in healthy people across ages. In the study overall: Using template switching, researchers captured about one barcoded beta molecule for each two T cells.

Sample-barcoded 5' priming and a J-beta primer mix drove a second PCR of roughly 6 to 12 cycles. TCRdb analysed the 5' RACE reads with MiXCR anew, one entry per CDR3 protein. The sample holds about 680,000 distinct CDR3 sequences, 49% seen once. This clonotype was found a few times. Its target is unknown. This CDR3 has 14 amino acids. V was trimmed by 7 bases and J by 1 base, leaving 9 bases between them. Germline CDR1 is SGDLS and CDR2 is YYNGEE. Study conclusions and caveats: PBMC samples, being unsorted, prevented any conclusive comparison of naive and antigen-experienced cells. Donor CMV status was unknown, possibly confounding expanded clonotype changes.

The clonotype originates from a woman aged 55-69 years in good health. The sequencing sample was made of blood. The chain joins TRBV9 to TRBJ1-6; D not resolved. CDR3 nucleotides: TGTGCCAGCGCTGAATCTTCCTATAATTCACCCCTCCACTTT. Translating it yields CASAESSYNSPLHF.